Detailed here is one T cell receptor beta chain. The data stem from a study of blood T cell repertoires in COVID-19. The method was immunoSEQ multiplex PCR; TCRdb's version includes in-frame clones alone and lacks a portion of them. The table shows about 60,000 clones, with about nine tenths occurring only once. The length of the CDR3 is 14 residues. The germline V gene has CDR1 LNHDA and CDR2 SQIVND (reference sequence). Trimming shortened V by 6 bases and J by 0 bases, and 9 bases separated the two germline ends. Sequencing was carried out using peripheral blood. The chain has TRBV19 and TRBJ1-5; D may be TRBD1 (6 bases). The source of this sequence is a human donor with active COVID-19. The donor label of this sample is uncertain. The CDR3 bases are TGTGCCAGTAGGAGGGGGAATAGCAATCAGCCCCAGCATTTT. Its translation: CASRRGNSNQPQHF.